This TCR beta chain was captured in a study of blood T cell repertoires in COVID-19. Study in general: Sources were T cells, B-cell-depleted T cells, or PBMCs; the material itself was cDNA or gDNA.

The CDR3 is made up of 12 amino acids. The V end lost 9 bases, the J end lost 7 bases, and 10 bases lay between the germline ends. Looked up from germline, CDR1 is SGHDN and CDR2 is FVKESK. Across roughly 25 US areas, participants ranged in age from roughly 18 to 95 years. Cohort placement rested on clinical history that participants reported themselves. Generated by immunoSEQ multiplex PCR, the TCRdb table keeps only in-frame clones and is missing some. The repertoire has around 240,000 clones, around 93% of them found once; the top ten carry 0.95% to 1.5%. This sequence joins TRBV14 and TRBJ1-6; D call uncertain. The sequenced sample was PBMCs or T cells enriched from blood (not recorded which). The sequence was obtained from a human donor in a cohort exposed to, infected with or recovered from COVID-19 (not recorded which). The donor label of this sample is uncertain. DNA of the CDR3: TGTGCCAGTGCCAACTTCAATTCACCCCTCCACTTT. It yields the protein CASANFNSPLHF.